Described below is a single TCR beta chain sequence and its context. What it recognizes is unknown. These data come from a study of OX40 agonist ivuxolimab in advanced cancers. Study-wide context: Three individuals attained partial responses, comprising one hepatocellular carcinoma case and two cutaneous melanoma cases. Overall study findings and caveats: CD4+ and CD8+ blood T cells expanded clonally by week 6 at 0.1 to 3.0 mg/kg.

Trimming pared 7 bases from V and 2 bases from J, leaving 15 bases between. The germline gives CDR1 MNHEY, CDR2 SVGAGI. This CDR3 comprises 15 residues. TCRdb's copy holds only in-frame clones and misses some; the assay was immunoSEQ multiplex PCR. The profile shows about 100,000 clones, approximately 90% of them singletons. The TCR sequence derives from an adult with an advanced solid tumor such as melanoma, head and neck, liver or kidney cancer. The sample here was CD4+ or CD8+ T cells sorted from blood, taken in a trial of the OX40 agonist ivuxolimab. The rearrangement uses TRBV6-5 and TRBJ1-5; D may be TRBD1 (5 bases). For the CDR3, the DNA is TGTGCCAGCAAACGCGGGGCTTTGGGCAATCAGCCCCAGCATTTT. Protein product: CASKRGALGNQPQHF.